A single T cell receptor (beta chain) is shown here with its context. Which antigen it targets is not known. Per-base qualities were not stored, and no clone one base away is much larger. This entry belongs to a study of T cell responses to AZD1222 COVID-19 vaccine (dated by TCRdb to the early 2020s). A note on the overall study: AZD1222 recipients whose second dose came at about 4 weeks and those whose second dose came at about 12 weeks were combined into one group, since spike-specific TCR depth and breadth did not differ between the two schedules. A total of just over 230 trial participants underwent TCR sequencing, of whom about 210 received two doses of AZD1222 and 26 received two doses of the MenACWY control vaccine. Trial participants were enrolled by age into subgroups of 18-55, 56-69 and 70-plus years, and about 150, 27 and 61 TCR-sequenced participants, respectively, were included in these subgroups. Results and caveats for the whole study, not just this receptor: Spike-specific TCR breadth and depth rose significantly after two AZD1222 doses compared with day 0 and with MenACWY recipients. Vaccine-associated CD4 TCRs spanned the whole spike protein, with dominant responses in regions 160-218 and 743-854. Participants were mostly white British and included more females than males, and it was suggested by the authors that clonal diversity may have been underestimated. In the small 56-69-year group, the increase in depth fell short of significance, most likely because of low power. Conclusions about previously exposed vaccinees are limited, since just 6 or 7 AZD1222 recipients were seropositive for SARS-CoV-2 at baseline. Epitopes outside the regions mutated in the B.1.351 and B.1.1.7 variants were reportedly recognized by nearly half of the unique spike-specific TCRs. No day 14 peak-response samples were available, so repertoires were characterized only after the peak T cell response.

The CDR3 regions of human TCRbeta chains were subjected to immunosequencing. For the original study's pipeline: TCRs in the repertoires were compared against a reference library of SARS-CoV-2-specific TCRs that had been generated with the MIRA antigen-specificity platform. Breadth was defined as the fraction of unique TCRs that were SARS-CoV-2-associated. Depth was defined as the fraction of total T cells that were SARS-CoV-2-associated. Using the MIRA data, every spike-specific TCR was mapped to the spike region that the TCR reacted to and assigned to either a CD4 or a CD8 class. Log10-transformed breadth and depth values were compared by one-way ANOVA with Sidak's multiple comparisons tests. TCRdb carries this immuneACCESS record with in-frame sequences only. Its versions omit some clonotypes, under half of them owing to an unresolved V gene in the studies checked, with the rest unexplained. The V and J calls and clone size come from that table; D and trimming were worked out from the DNA. The sample table lists approximately 100,000 clones, 80% to 95% of them with a count of one. The ten largest account for roughly 1.1% of the sample.

The label giving this sample's time point can be read as: baseline before first vaccination. Vaccinee samples were obtained from the UK trials COV001 and COV002, which included a single-blind randomized controlled phase 2/3 trial of AZD1222 (ChAdOx1 nCoV-19) in healthy adults. Trial participant PBMC samples were collected at day 0 and day 28 after the second dose for TCRbeta chain sequencing. The germline V and J ends show losses of 0 bases and 0 bases respectively, and no gene match explains 10 bases of the junction. The CDR3 runs 18 amino acids, cysteine and phenylalanine included. The entry retains the CDR3 DNA only, 54 bases that are in frame from base 1. CDR1 SGHRS and CDR2 YFSETQ are derived from the germline V gene.

The V gene is TRBV5-1 and the J gene is TRBJ1-1, with TRBD1 identical over 8 junction bases. The clonotype comes from an adult in good health. This specimen was peripheral blood, taken on day 0 of AZD1222 vaccination. This receptor has the CDR3 CASSLDIDRGGMNTEAFF. The nucleotide sequence is TGCGCCAGCAGCTTGGACATCGACAGGGGCGGTATGAACACTGAAGCTTTCTTT. Full variable domain (CDR3 extended with the reference TRBV5-1 and TRBJ1-1 proteins): KAGVTQTPRYLIKTRGQQVTLSCSPISGHRSVSWYQQTPGQGLQFLFEYFSETQRNKGNFPGRFSGRQFSNSRSEMNVSTLELGDSALYLCASSLDIDRGGMNTEAFFGQGTRLTVV.